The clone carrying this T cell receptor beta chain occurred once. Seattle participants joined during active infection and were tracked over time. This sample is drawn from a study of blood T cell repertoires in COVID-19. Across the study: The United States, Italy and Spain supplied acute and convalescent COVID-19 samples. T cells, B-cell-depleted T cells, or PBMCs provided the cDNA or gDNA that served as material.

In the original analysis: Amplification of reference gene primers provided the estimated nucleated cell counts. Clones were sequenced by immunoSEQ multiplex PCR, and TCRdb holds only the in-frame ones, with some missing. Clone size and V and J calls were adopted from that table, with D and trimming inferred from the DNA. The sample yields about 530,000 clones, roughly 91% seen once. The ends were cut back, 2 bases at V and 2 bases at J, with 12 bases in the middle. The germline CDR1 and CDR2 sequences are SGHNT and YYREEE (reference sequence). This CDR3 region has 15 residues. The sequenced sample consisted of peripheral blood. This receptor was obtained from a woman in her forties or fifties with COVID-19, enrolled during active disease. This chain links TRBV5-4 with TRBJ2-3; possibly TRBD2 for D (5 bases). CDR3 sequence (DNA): TGTGCCAGCAGCTTCGGAGGAGTCCACACAGATACGCAGTATTTT. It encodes CASSFGGVHTDTQYF. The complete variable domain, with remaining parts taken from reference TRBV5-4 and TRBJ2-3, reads ETGVTQSPTHLIKTRGQQVTLRCSSQSGHNTVSWYQQALGQGPQFIFQYYREEENGRGNFPPRFSGLQFPNYSSELNVNALELDDSALYLCASSFGGVHTDTQYFGPGTRLTVL.